This T cell receptor (beta chain) was sequenced for a study of blood T cell repertoires in COVID-19 (dated by TCRdb to 2020 to 2021). Describing the broader study: The collaborator samples originated in the United States, Italy and Spain and spanned the acute and convalescent phases of COVID-19. A freely available public database, intended as a resource for researchers studying the immune response to SARS-CoV-2, is where the repertoires were released. The prospective study material was composed of cDNA or gDNA derived from T cells, B-cell-depleted T cells, or PBMCs. Where available, HLA class I and class II types were obtained from metadata supplied by the sample provider rather than from assay-based typing. The dataset comprised deeply sampled blood TCRbeta repertoires from subjects exposed to, actively infected with, or recovered from COVID-19. The sample metadata nearly always contained a de-identified subject ID, COVID-19 status, age in years and sex. The samples were drawn from the first 160 participants of the ongoing ImmuneRACE study and from about 1,200 subjects provided by 6 global collaborators. Overall study outcomes, separate from this receptor: The quantity of clinical and demographic metadata differed by source and by participant and was supplied without curation.

TCRbeta CDR3 regions were amplified from genomic DNA by means of the immunoSEQ Assay, a bias-controlled multiplex PCR. In the original analysis: The number of nucleated cells in each sample was estimated from the amplification of reference gene primers within the assay. To quantify the absolute abundance of each unique TCRbeta CDR3 rearrangement, sequence reads were collapsed and filtered. For each sample, productive Simpson clonality was calculated as the square root of Simpson's diversity index over productive rearrangements. TCRdb took this table from immuneACCESS and kept in-frame rearrangements with V and J called. Such tables lack part of the clones; where checked against another copy, unresolved V genes explain under half of the gap, and the rest is unexplained. Clone size and the V and J calls come from that table; the DNA yielded D and trimming. The sample table shows about 100,000 clones, and 70% to 90% are seen once. 2.5% to 3.5% of the sample is held by the ten biggest clonotypes.

The collaborating institutions used their own protocols to collect whole blood in K2EDTA tubes. For TCRbeta analysis, collaborators shipped samples as frozen whole blood, isolated PBMCs, or DNA extracted from either of those sample types. As for this clone: The specificity of this receptor is unknown. No quality values exist for individual bases; no much larger clone is one base distant.

The CDR3 holds 14 amino acids from the cysteine to the phenylalanine. Solely the CDR3 DNA is kept, with 42 bases framed from the first base. V lost 8 bases and J lost 5 bases; the stretch between them is 16 bases long. Per the germline V gene, MDHEN is the CDR1 and SYDVKM is the CDR2. The sequencing input was peripheral blood. The V and J segments used are TRBV28 and TRBJ1-5; the D gene is perhaps TRBD1, from 5 matching bases. The clonotype originates from a man in his fifties with active or convalescent COVID-19. Here is the DNA: TGTGCCAGCGCACAGACGGGGGGGGATCAGCCCCAGCATTTT. Translated, this gives CASAQTGGDQPQHF.